The present T cell receptor beta chain was sequenced within a study of neurological immune-mediated disorders. This clonotype came up many times. The target antigen is unknown. The unsorted libraries were made from 2 million PBMCs kept at -80 C. Study-wide points: Private repertoires in all groups were suggested by the absence of shared CDR3 amino acid sequences among expanded clones across subjects.

Synthesis of cDNA used 5'RACE (with 10-nucleotide random UMIs). TCRdb used MiXCR to reprocess the 5' RACE reads, holding one entry per CDR3 protein. The sample records more than 15,000 distinct CDR3 sequences, 14% to 15% being singletons. From germline, CDR1 is MGHRA and CDR2 YSYEKL. Trimming cost V 2 bases and J 0 bases, with 11 bases left between them. The CDR3 is made up of 17 amino acids. The sequence was obtained from a man in his 60s with HTLV-1-associated myelopathy (HAM/TSP). The V and J genes are TRBV4-1 and TRBJ1-6; the D is unclear. The sample comprised PBMCs. CDR3 sequence (DNA): TGCGCCAGCAGCCAAACGGACTGGAGCTCCTATAATTCACCCCTCCACTTT. It encodes CASSQTDWSSYNSPLHF.